The present TCR beta chain was sequenced within a study of metastatic and nonmetastatic thyroid tumors. As for the study in general: Repertoires from blood and tumor or nodule tissue of malignant and benign thyroid patients were compared.

Patients had received no treatment of any kind before thyroid surgery. The study's findings and limits: Relative to benign nodules, malignant thyroid tumors were reportedly characterized by significantly elevated TCR beta diversity in blood and tumor.

Under the authors' procedure: The authors used CDR3 differences across clinicopathological groups to build a distant-metastasis classifier for papillary thyroid cancer. TCRdb reanalyzed the PCR reads via MiXCR. For this entry, the V and J calls and clone size follow TCRdb and not the study's own pipeline. The sample lists 25,000 to 30,000 clones, about 24% seen once, with more than 12% in the top ten. A remark on this clone: Its cognate antigen is unknown. It may be a read error: a sequence one base away is much more abundant.

The length of the CDR3 is 19 residues. From germline, CDR1 is SNHLY and CDR2 FYNNEI. Trimming stripped 0 bases from V and 7 bases from J, with 26 bases between. V usage is TRBV2 and J usage is TRBJ2-3; D not resolved. The clonotype originates from a female donor with papillary thyroid cancer or a benign thyroid nodule (not recorded which). Some clones in this sample may be carry-over from other donors' samples. Sequencing input: blood. The chain's CDR3 is CASSEASSSPHSLLNTQYF. CDR3 DNA sequence: TGTGCCAGCAGTGAAGCGTCCTCTAGTCCGCACTCTTTGTTGAATACGCAGTATTTT.